The present T cell receptor beta chain was sequenced within a study of cytomegalovirus exposure and HLA in healthy donors. Study-wide background: Unique TCRs numbering approximately 80 million, obtained from HLA-typed donors, made up an early data release.

Vbeta (60) and Jbeta (13) primers were used in the PCR. Profiled with immunoSEQ multiplex PCR; TCRdb holds only in-frame clones, not every one. The data show almost 200,000 clones, 65% to 80% seen once. The V gene lost 1 base and the J gene lost 9 bases, with 17 bases spanning the gap. This CDR3 has 15 amino acids. Germline V CDR1 and CDR2: SGHNT, YYREEE (reference sequence). Material: PBMCs. The V call is TRBV5-4, the J call TRBJ2-1; a weak D match, TRBD2 (6 bases). The source of this sequence is a woman aged 25 to 39 in good health and CMV-seropositive. This CDR3 is CASSLPALLRGEQFF. The CDR3 bases are TGTGCCAGCAGCTTGCCGGCGCTTTTGCGGGGTGAGCAGTTCTTC.